The 6 T cell receptor beta chains in this list originate from one sample, sequenced in a study of identical twins. TCRdb analysed the 5' RACE reads with MiXCR anew, one entry per CDR3 protein. Of 500,000 to 650,000 distinct CDR3 sequences in the sample, just over 7% are singletons; the top ten hold around 1.6%. These data were also reused for a study on yellow fever vaccine responses in identical twins.

Sequenced: PBMCs. The receptors shown here come from a woman between 18 and 30 years old in good health.

This clonotype has a handful of counts. The rearrangement joins TRBV5-5 to TRBJ2-3; 8 bases match TRBD2. With V trimmed by 4 bases and J by 6 bases, 16 bases remained unmatched. The germline V gene encodes CDR1 SGHKS and CDR2 YYEKEE (reference sequence). This CDR3 comprises 17 residues. The CDR3 loop reads CASSHTRLAGGKDTQYF. CDR3 DNA sequence: TGTGCCAGCAGCCACACTAGGCTAGCGGGCGGTAAGGATACGCAGTATTTT.

This clonotype was counted many times. CDR3 DNA: TGTGCCAGCAGCTTACTGACAGGGGCGAACACCGGGGAGCTGTTTTTT. Its translation: CASSLLTGANTGELFF. V usage is TRBV7-8 and J usage is TRBJ2-2, with 8 bases that match TRBD1. Losses at the gene ends were 2 bases for V and 0 bases for J; bases not matched to a gene: 2. In germline, CDR1 is SGHVS, CDR2 FQNEAQ. The CDR3 covers 16 residues.

This clonotype was observed a few times. The rearrangement links TRBV5-1 to TRBJ2-1, with D tentatively TRBD2 (5 bases). CDR3 size: 15 residues. Per germline, CDR1 SGHRS and CDR2 YFSETQ. The ends were cut back, 1 base at V and 4 bases at J, with 12 bases in the middle. CDR3 nucleotide sequence: TGCGCCAGCAGCTTGTGGCCAGCGGAGTACAATGAGCAGTTCTTC. Amino acid sequence: CASSLWPAEYNEQFF.

This clonotype was seen a handful of times. The rearrangement uses TRBV10-3 and TRBJ1-1; 11 bases map to TRBD1. CDR1 and CDR2 (germline): ENHRY, SYGVKD. The CDR3 totals 15 residues. V trimming: 6 bases; J trimming: 0 bases; junction bases outside the gene matches: 3. CDR3 amino acids: CAIRPDRGLNTEAFF. The CDR3 DNA sequence: TGTGCCATCAGGCCGGACAGGGGGCTGAACACTGAAGCTTTCTTT.

A few counts support this clonotype. The genes are TRBV7-9 and TRBJ1-2; unclear D gene. The CDR3 contains 15 residues. V gave up 5 bases and J gave up 2 bases, with 15 bases separating them. Germline-derived CDR1 and CDR2 are SEHNR and FQNEAQ (reference sequence). The DNA for the CDR3 is TGTGCCAGCAGCCCAGAAGAGGGTTTAAACTATGGCTACACCTTC. This gives the protein CASSPEEGLNYGYTF.

This clonotype appeared a few times. The chain couples TRBV5-1 to TRBJ2-1; TRBD2 aligns across 7 bases. This CDR3 has 15 amino acids. J lost 2 bases, V lost 3 bases, and 5 bases had no gene match. The V gene's germline CDR1 is SGHRS and CDR2 YFSETQ. The CDR3 protein is CASSSRLAAYNEQFF. The CDR3, as DNA: TGCGCCAGCAGCTCCCGACTAGCAGCCTACAATGAGCAGTTCTTC.